This is a list of T cell receptor beta chains from one sample in a study of cytomegalovirus exposure and HLA in healthy donors. The data were produced by immunoSEQ multiplex PCR, yet TCRdb's version contains in-frame clones alone and is incomplete. The sample has around 220,000 clones, 83% seen once; the top ten hold approximately 1.5%. The sequencing input was PBMCs. The receptors were sampled from a girl aged 5-17 years in good health and CMV-seronegative. Both conserved end residues are part of each CDR3. D genes are given only for firm matches.

CDR3 protein | V gene | D gene
CASSQDPDRGGSPLHF | TRBV4-2 | TRBD1
CASRDTLSSYEQYF | TRBV19 | -
CASSLWASGAVETQYF | TRBV7-2 | TRBD2
CASSPGLAGGFREQFF | TRBV9 | TRBD2
CASRTGGNLLQPQHF | TRBV19 | TRBD1
CASSPRTGVNYGYTF | TRBV4-3 | TRBD1
CASSHLTGSQFYGYTF | TRBV7-9 | -
CASSPHGQGGGTDTQYF | TRBV28 | TRBD1
CASSPGLAPDTQYF | TRBV5-4 | TRBD2
CASSQGMLQNEQFF | TRBV4-1 | -
CASSLDGRQGGYNEQFF | TRBV5-1 | -
CASSLVGTVLNNEQFF | TRBV7-8 | TRBD1
CASSWTGRAYNEQFF | TRBV5-6 | -
CASTPPAGAAYTF | TRBV28 | -
CASSQYQETQYF | TRBV18 | -
CASSQEYPRQDRDYEQFF | TRBV4-3 | -
CSGKTGTYGYTF | TRBV29-1 | -
CASSVAREGLGGGYTF | TRBV9 | -
CASSSPPLAAITNEQFF | TRBV28 | -
CASSQEQYNSYEQYF | TRBV4-3 | -
CASTSGAAGNTIYF | TRBV19 | -
CASSPRDSHNEQFF | TRBV4-3 | -
CASSHYGTEYGYTF | TRBV4-2 | TRBD1
CASSWGLPHGELFF | TRBV27 | -
CASSLIGVDQPQHF | TRBV27 | -
CASRTGNNPYEQYF | TRBV6-1 | -
CASSTGTGVSGYTF | TRBV11-2 | TRBD1
CASIFNNMNTEAFF | TRBV28 | -
CASSHGGGDPDTQYF | TRBV4-2 | TRBD2
CASSLSYGQGYEQYF | TRBV11-3 | TRBD1
CASSLGQGSSYNEQFF | TRBV7-3 | -
CASSGGLEAFF | TRBV10-1 | -
CASSMDRGGQPQHF | TRBV6-5 | TRBD1
CASSFSGRDKEKQYF | TRBV28 | -
CAWTGRGWNTEAFF | TRBV30 | TRBD1
CASSVLAGGKETQYF | TRBV27 | TRBD2
CASRGTRGLGETQYF | TRBV6-5 | TRBD1
CASSPKGQQGGWINTEAFF | TRBV7-2 | TRBD1
CASSLGSSVGGETQYF | TRBV7-2 | -
CASSPTGNHGETQYF | TRBV5-4 | -
CASSLLAGGPHEQFF | TRBV27 | TRBD2
CASSSDGQAGNGYTF | TRBV18 | TRBD1
CASRATATYGYTF | TRBV27 | -
CASRSPTTGGVSQPQHF | TRBV28 | TRBD1
CASSEWRQGLSEQFF | TRBV2 | TRBD1
CASSLGGSSYEQYF | TRBV5-4 | -
CASSEYRGTVAYNEQFF | TRBV25-1 | -
CASSIPLTSPSAGEKLFF | TRBV19 | -
CASRLLAGSADTQYF | TRBV6-5 | TRBD2
CASSPRQFRYGYTF | TRBV5-8 | -